At least ten counts were recorded for the clone carrying this T cell receptor beta chain. The data derive from a study of blood T cells in healthy people across ages. The CDR3 is made up of 19 amino acids. CDR1 is LNHNV, CDR2 YYDKDF, per germline (reference sequence). The V and J ends lost 0 bases and 3 bases, in that order; junction bases with no gene match: 16. A second PCR, run for roughly 6 to 11 cycles, used a sample-barcoded 5' primer plus a J-beta primer mix. In TCRdb, the 5' RACE reads were re-called with MiXCR into one record per CDR3 protein. The data contain approximately 1.5 million distinct CDR3 sequences, roughly 32% of them seen just once; the ten biggest clones take up 10% to 12%.

Material: blood. The chain has TRBV15 and TRBJ2-7; 8 bases line up with TRBD2. The TCR sequence derives from a woman aged 30 to 39 in good health. The CDR3 bases are TGTGCCACCAGCAGAGATAGGGGTCTGGCGGGGGGCGATGTCTACGAGCAGTACTTC. This translates into CATSRDRGLAGGDVYEQYF.